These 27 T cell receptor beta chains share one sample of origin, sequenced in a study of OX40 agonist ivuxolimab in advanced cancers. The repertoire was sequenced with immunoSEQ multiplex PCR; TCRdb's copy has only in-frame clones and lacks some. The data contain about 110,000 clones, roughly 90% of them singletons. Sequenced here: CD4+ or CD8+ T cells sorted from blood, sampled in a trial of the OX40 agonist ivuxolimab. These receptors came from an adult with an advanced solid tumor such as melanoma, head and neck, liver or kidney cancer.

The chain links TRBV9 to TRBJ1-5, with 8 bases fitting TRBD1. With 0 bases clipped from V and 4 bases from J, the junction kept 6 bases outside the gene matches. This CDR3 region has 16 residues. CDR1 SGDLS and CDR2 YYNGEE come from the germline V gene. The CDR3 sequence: CASSVGDRGSNQPQHF. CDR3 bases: TGTGCCAGCAGCGTAGGTGACAGGGGTTCGAATCAGCCCCAGCATTTT.

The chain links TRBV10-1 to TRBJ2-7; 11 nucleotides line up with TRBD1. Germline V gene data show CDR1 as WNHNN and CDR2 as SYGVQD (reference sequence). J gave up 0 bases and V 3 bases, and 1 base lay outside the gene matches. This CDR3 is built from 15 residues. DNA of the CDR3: TGCGCCAGCAGTGACGGGACAGGGGGCTCCTACGAGCAGTACTTC. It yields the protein CASSDGTGGSYEQYF.

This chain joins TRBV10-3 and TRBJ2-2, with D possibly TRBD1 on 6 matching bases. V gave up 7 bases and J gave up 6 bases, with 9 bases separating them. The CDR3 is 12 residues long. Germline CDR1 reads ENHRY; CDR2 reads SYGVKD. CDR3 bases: TGTGCCATCAACTCAGGGGCCGGGGAGCTGTTTTTT. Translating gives CAINSGAGELFF.

The CDR3 loop reads CASGTGTGGTEAFF. The CDR3 region has the DNA TGTGCCAGCGGTACCGGGACAGGGGGCACTGAAGCTTTCTTT. The V gene is TRBV28, the J gene TRBJ1-1; 11 bases are a match to TRBD1. The trim removed 8 bases at V and 4 bases at J, leaving 6 bases unmatched. Germline CDR1 and CDR2: MDHEN and SYDVKM. The length of the CDR3 is 14 residues.

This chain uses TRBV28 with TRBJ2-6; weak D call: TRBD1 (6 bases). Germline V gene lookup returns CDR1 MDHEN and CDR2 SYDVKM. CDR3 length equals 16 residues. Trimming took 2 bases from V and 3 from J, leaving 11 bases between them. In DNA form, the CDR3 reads TGTGCCAGCAGTTTACCTACAGGGAGTGGGGCCAACGTCCTGACTTTC. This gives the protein CASSLPTGSGANVLTF.

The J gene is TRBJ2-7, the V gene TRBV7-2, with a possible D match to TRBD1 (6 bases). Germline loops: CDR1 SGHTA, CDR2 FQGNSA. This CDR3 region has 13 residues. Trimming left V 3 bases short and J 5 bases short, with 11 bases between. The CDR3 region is CASSLRGSDEQYF. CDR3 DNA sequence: TGTGCCAGCAGCTTGAGGGGGAGCGACGAGCAGTACTTC.

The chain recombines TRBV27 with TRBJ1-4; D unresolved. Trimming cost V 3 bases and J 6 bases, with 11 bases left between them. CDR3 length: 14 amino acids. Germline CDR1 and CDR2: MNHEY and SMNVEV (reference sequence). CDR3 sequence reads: CASSFRDGHEKLFF. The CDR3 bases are TGTGCCAGCAGTTTTCGAGACGGACATGAAAAACTGTTTTTT.

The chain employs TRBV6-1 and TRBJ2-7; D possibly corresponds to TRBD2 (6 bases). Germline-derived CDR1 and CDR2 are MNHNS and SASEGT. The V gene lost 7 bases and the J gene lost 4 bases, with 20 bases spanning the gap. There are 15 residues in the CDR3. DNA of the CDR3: TGTGCCAGCACCAGCGGGCCTGCCTCCGCGTACGAGCAGTACTTC. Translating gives CASTSGPASAYEQYF.

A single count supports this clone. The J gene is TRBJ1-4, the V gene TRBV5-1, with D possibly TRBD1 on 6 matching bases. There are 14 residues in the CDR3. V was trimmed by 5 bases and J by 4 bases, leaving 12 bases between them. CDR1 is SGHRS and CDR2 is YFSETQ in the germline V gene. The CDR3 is CASSPQDSNEKLFF. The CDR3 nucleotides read TGCGCCAGCAGTCCCCAGGACAGTAATGAAAAACTGTTTTTT. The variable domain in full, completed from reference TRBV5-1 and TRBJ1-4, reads KAGVTQTPRYLIKTRGQQVTLSCSPISGHRSVSWYQQTPGQGLQFLFEYFSETQRNKGNFPGRFSGRQFSNSRSEMNVSTLELGDSALYLCASSPQDSNEKLFFGSGTQLSVL.

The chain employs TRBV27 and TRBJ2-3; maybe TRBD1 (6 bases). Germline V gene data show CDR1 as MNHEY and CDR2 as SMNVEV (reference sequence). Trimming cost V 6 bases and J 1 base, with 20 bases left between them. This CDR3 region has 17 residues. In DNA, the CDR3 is TGTGCCAGCAGCCGACTACAGGGCTTAGGGGGCACAGATACGCAGTATTTT. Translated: CASSRLQGLGGTDTQYF.

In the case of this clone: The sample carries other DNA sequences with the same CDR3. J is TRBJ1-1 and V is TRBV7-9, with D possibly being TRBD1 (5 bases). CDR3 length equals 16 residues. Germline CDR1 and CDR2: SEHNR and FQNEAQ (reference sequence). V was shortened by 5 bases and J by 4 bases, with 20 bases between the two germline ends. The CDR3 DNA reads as TGTGCCAGCAGCACACTCCTTTCCAGGGTGGGCACTGAAGCTTTCTTT. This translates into CASSTLLSRVGTEAFF.

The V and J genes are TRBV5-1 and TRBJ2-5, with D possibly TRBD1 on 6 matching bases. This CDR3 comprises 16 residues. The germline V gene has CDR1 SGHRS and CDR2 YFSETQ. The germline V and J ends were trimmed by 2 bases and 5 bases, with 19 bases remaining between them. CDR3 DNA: TGCGCCAGCAGCTTCGAGGGACAATTGCTGGCTGAGACCCAGTACTTC. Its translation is CASSFEGQLLAETQYF.

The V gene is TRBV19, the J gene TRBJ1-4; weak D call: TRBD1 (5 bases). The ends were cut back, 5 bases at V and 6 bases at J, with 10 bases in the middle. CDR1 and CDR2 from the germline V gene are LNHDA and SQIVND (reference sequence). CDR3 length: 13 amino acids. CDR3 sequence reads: CASSPGAYEKLFF. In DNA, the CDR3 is TGTGCCAGTAGTCCCGGGGCCTATGAAAAACTGTTTTTT.

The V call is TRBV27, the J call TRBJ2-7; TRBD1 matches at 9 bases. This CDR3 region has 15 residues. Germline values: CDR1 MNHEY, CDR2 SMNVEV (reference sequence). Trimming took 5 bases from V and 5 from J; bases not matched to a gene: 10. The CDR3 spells CASSPLGQGLDEQYF. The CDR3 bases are TGTGCCAGCAGTCCCCTAGGACAGGGGCTGGACGAGCAGTACTTC.

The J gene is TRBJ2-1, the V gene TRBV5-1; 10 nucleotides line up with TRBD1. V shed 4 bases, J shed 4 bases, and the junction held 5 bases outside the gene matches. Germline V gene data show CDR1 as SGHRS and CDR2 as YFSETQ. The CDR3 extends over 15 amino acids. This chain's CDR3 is CASSRDRGQYNEQFF. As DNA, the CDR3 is TGCGCCAGCAGCCGGGACAGGGGCCAGTACAATGAGCAGTTCTTC.

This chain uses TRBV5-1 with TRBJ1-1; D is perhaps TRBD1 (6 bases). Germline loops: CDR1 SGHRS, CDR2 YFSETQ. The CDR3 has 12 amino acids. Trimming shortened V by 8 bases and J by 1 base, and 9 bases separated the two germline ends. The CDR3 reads CASRQENTEAFF. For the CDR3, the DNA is TGCGCCAGTAGACAGGAGAACACTGAAGCTTTCTTT. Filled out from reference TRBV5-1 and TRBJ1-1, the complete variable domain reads KAGVTQTPRYLIKTRGQQVTLSCSPISGHRSVSWYQQTPGQGLQFLFEYFSETQRNKGNFPGRFSGRQFSNSRSEMNVSTLELGDSALYLCASRQENTEAFFGQGTRLTVV.

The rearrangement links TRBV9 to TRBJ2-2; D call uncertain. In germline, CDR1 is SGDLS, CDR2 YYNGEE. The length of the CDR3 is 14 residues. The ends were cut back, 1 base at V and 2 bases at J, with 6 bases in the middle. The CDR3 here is CASSVLSNTGELFF. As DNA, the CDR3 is TGTGCCAGCAGCGTACTGAGTAACACCGGGGAGCTGTTTTTT.

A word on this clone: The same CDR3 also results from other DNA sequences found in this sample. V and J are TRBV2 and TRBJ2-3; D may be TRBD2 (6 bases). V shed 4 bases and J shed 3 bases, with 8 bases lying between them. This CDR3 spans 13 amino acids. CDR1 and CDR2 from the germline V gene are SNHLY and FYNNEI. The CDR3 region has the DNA TGTGCCAGCAGTGCGGCGGGGACAGATACGCAGTATTTT. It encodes CASSAAGTDTQYF.

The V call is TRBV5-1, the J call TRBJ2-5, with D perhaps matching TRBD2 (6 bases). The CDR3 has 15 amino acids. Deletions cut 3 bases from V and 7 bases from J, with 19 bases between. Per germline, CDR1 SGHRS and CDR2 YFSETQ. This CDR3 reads CASSSLQSGEVTQYF. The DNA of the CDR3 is TGCGCCAGCAGCTCCCTTCAGTCCGGGGAGGTGACCCAGTACTTC.

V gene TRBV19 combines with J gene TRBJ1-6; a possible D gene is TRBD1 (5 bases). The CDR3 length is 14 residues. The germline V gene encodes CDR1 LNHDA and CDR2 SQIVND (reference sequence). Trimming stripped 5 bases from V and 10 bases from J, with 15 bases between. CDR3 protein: CASSASRVGSPLHF. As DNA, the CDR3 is TGTGCCAGTAGTGCATCCAGGGTGGGGTCACCCCTCCACTTT.

CDR3 DNA sequence: TGTGCCAGCAGCGTGGGAGGGACTAGAATGCCAGATACGCAGTATTTT. Protein product: CASSVGGTRMPDTQYF. J is TRBJ2-3 and V is TRBV9, with 8 bases matching TRBD2. Germline assignment: CDR1 SGDLS and CDR2 YYNGEE. This CDR3 is built from 16 residues. The trim removed 2 bases at V and 4 bases at J, leaving 9 bases unmatched.

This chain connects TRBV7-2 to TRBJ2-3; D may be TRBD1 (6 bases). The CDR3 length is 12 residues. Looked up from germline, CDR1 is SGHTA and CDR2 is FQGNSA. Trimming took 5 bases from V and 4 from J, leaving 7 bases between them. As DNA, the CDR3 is TGTGCCAGCAGCGAGGGGGCAGATACGCAGTATTTT. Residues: CASSEGADTQYF. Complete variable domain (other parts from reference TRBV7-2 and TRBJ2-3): GAGVSQSPSNKVTEKGKDVELRCDPISGHTALYWYRQSLGQGLEFLIYFQGNSAPDKSGLPSDRFSAERTGGSVSTLTIQRTQQEDSAVYLCASSEGADTQYFGPGTRLTVL.

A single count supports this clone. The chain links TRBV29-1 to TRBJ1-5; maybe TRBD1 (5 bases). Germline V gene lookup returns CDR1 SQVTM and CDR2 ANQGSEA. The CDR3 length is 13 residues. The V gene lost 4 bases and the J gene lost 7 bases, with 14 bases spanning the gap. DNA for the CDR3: TGCAGCGTTGCTCAGGGTCAGGGACAGCCCCAGCATTTT. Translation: CSVAQGQGQPQHF.

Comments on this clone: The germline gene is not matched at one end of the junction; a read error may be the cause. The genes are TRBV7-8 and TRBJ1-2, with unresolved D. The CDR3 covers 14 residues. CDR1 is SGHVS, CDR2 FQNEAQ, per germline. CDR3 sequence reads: CASSLAEILSGYTF. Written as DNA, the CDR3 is TGTGCCAGCAGCCTAGCGGAGATCCTATCTGGCTACACCTTC. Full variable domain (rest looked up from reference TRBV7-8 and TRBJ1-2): GAGVSQSPRYKVAKRGQDVALRCDPISGHVSLFWYQQALGQGPEFLTYFQNEAQLDKSGLPSDRFFAERPEGSVSTLKIQRTQQEDSAVYLCASSLAEILSGYTFGSGTRLTVV.

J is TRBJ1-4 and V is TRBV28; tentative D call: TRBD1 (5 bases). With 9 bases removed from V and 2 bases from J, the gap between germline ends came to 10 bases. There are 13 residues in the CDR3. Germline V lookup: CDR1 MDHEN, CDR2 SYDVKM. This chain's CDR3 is CASQGTTNEKLFF. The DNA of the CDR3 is TGTGCCAGTCAGGGCACCACTAATGAAAAACTGTTTTTT.

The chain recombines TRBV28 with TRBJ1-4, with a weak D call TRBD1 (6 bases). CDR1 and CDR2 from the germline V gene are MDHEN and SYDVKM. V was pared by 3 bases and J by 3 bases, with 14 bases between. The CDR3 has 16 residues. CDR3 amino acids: CASSLGAAGSNEKLFF. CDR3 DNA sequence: TGTGCCAGCAGTTTGGGGGCGGCAGGCTCTAATGAAAAACTGTTTTTT.

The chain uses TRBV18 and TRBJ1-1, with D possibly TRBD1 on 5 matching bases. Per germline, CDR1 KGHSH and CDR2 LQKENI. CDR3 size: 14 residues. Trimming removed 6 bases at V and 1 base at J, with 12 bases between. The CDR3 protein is CASSRQNSNTEAFF. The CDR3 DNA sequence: TGTGCCAGCTCGCGACAGAACTCGAACACTGAAGCTTTCTTT.